This TCR beta chain was captured by sequencing in a study of shared clonotypes between healthy human individuals (TCRdb year 2020). Regarding the research as a whole: The cohort comprised a couple of women and three men aged 18 to 49 years. For each donor, CD4 naive and CD4 memory were each run on three plates, CD8 naive on two plates, and CD8 memory on one plate. Blood TCR repertoires of roughly five healthy adults were deeply sequenced to estimate repertoire size and the extent of clonotype sharing between individuals. To increase sequencing depth and limit assay-specific biases, TCR repertoire library preparation and sequencing were carried out by different laboratories using diverse techniques. Between about 0.94 and 8.9 billion PBMCs per donor were obtained by leukapheresis.

Trimming at the junction amounts to 8 bases on V and 5 bases on J, and the germline ends lie 15 bases apart. The CDR3 has 12 amino acids, counting the end cysteine and phenylalanine. Only the CDR3 portion is preserved as DNA: 36 bases, with reading frame beginning at the first base. CDR1 and CDR2 (SQVTM, ANQGSEA) derive from the germline V gene. Using the deep immunoSEQ assay, multiplex PCR amplified TCR CDR3 regions from genomic DNA. For each cell subset, the extracted genomic DNA was distributed evenly across all wells of several immunoSEQ 96-well plates, and each plate served as one replicate. Each replicate PCR for sorted subsets received 200 ng genomic DNA, equal to roughly 30,000 T cell genomes. Purified libraries were quantified with a Qubit 3.0 fluorometer, sized on a Bioanalyzer 2100, and re-quantified with the KAPA Library Quantification kit. Each immunoSEQ 96-well plate was sequenced on its own single-read 150-cycle Illumina NextSeq 550 flow cell. On the study's bioinformatics: Because the immunoSEQ output included only junctional sequences and no quality scores, the filtering could not be the same as the filtering used for full-length reads. Sequences were annotated with PyIR, a Python wrapper for IgBLAST v1.9, using IMGT germline references to assign V/J genes and CDR3. Reads were filtered out if the reads had weak V/J assignments (E-value above 1e-6), no CDR3, stop codons, out-of-frame junctions, or ambiguous translated residues. V3J clonotypes were defined as sequences sharing an identical inferred V gene, J gene, and CDR3 amino acid sequence. Percentage overlap between repertoires was calculated by dividing the number of shared unique clonotypes by the size of the smaller repertoire. RTK rarefaction, the Chao1 estimator, and Recon v2.1 estimates of unobserved clonotypes were used to assess repertoire richness. For all TCRbeta clonotypes obtained by the gDNA method from a handful of donors, generation probabilities were computed with OLGA. TCRdb's version of the immuneACCESS table is confined to in-frame rearrangements and falls short of the full clone set. An unresolved V gene accounts for under half of the shortfall where checked; the remainder is of unknown origin. V and J calls plus clone size are reproduced from that table; the DNA served to infer D and trimming. The sample table lists roughly 2.2 million clones, around 92% of them with a count of one. The ten biggest clones cover 0.37% of the sample.

The donors were healthy, HIV-negative adults with no recently reported acute infections or vaccinations. Every donor was a Caucasian adult living in Nashville, Tennessee, USA. CD4+ T cells were enriched by magnetic negative selection; naive cells were then positively selected on CD45RA, and the negative fraction formed the memory subset. Blood was obtained by leukapheresis, after which PBMCs were separated by Ficoll-Histopaque density gradient centrifugation and cryopreserved in liquid nitrogen vapor phase. Analytical flow cytometry was used to check the purity and quantity of each magnetically sorted T cell population. Genomic DNA was isolated from each sorted fraction and quantified by UV absorbance on a Nanodrop 2000c. Broader findings and caveats from the paper: Estimated clonotype richness was generally larger for naive than for memory subsets. Across four donors, approximately 5% of naive CD4, around 3.5% of naive CD8, about 2.3% of memory CD4, and 0.3% to 0.45% of memory CD8 clonotypes were shared. Pairwise subsampling indicated that sequencing depth was expected to affect the degree of clonotype sharing among donors. Even with the large sequencing depth, rarefaction of the sorted-subset datasets indicated that sequencing was incomplete. Sampling was restricted to blood, and TCR repertoires in tissue are likely to differ from TCR repertoires in blood. Clonotypes shared by all four sorted-subset donors showed higher generation probabilities than non-shared clonotypes. Because the study included a small number of donors, the genetic and exposure-history diversity represented was limited.

Worth noting for this clone: Its antigen target is currently unknown. Base qualities are not at hand, and no much larger clone is one base apart.

The specimen sequenced was naive CD4+ T cells from PBMCs. The meaning of the sample's cell subset or site label: CD45RA+ positively selected. The sequence links TRBV29-1 to TRBJ2-5; TRBD1 is possibly the D segment (6 matching bases). The TCR sequence derives from a man aged 18 to 29 in good health. Some clones in this sample may be carry-over from other donors' samples. Here the CDR3 is given as CSTGTGSETQYF. DNA sequence: TGCAGCACCGGAACAGGGTCCGAGACCCAGTACTTC.